These T cell receptor beta chains were read from a single sample in a study of blood T cell repertoires in COVID-19. The data were produced by immunoSEQ multiplex PCR, yet TCRdb's version contains in-frame clones alone and is incomplete. The sample yields approximately 150,000 clones, 80% to 90% seen once. The sequenced sample consisted of peripheral blood. The origin of the receptors is a man over 45 with active or convalescent COVID-19. The CDR3 runs from the conserved cysteine through the conserved F or W. A D gene is named only where the DNA matches it firmly. Size is omitted from some rows. Given values are once, few, many or a class for expanded clones.

TRBJ1-2,NA,TRBV5-6,NA,TGTGCCAGCAGCTTGAGATCCGGGACAAAGTATGGCTACACCTTC,CASSLRSGTKYGYTF
TRBJ1-2,NA,TRBV7-8,NA,TGTGCCAGCAGCAGATCCAATACAGATAACTATGGCTACACCTTC,CASSRSNTDNYGYTF
TRBJ1-2,NA,TRBV12-5,NA,TGTGCTAGTGGTCCCGGGGGAGCTAACTATGGCTACACCTTC,CASGPGGANYGYTF
TRBJ2-4,NA,TRBV28,NA,TGTGCCAGTCGGACAGACAAAAACATTCAGTACTTC,CASRTDKNIQYF
TRBJ1-1,NA,TRBV5-1,NA,TGCGCCAGCAGCATTGGTTTCGGGGGGCGGATGAACACTGAAGCTTTCTTT,CASSIGFGGRMNTEAFF
TRBJ1-1,TRBD1,TRBV19,NA,TGTGCCAGTAGTACTGCGAGGCCGGCCAGGGGGCGGGACACTGAAGCTTTCTTT,CASSTARPARGRDTEAFF
TRBJ2-5,NA,TRBV20-1,NA,TGCAGTGTTAGGACAGTGGAGACCCAGTACTTC,CSVRTVETQYF
TRBJ2-3,TRBD2,TRBV6-5,NA,TGTGCCAGCATTAGCGGGAGGGCCGGCACAGATACGCAGTATTTT,CASISGRAGTDTQYF
TRBJ1-5,TRBD1,TRBV7-2,NA,TGTGCCAGCAGCTCCGGGACAGCCTATAGCAATCAGCCCCAGCATTTT,CASSSGTAYSNQPQHF
TRBJ2-1,TRBD2,TRBV6-4,NA,TGTGCCAGCTGGGGGACTAGTTGGTTGAATGAGCAGTTCTTC,CASWGTSWLNEQFF
TRBJ2-3,NA,TRBV27,NA,TGTGCCAGCAGTTCCCACCACCAAAGTGAGGGAGATACGCAGTATTTT,CASSSHHQSEGDTQYF
TRBJ1-5,NA,TRBV6-5,NA,TGTGCCAGCAGCCGACTCCAGGGAATCGGGCCCCAGCATTTT,CASSRLQGIGPQHF
TRBJ2-3,TRBD2,TRBV3-1/TRBV3-2,NA,TGTGCCAGCAGCCAAGCGGGAGGGTTGGGCACAGATACGCAGTATTTT,CASSQAGGLGTDTQYF
TRBJ2-3,NA,TRBV7-8,NA,TGTGCCAGCAGCTTAGAACGAGGAATAGCCAGTGATACGCAGTATTTT,CASSLERGIASDTQYF
TRBJ2-2,NA,TRBV10-1,NA,TGCGCCAGCAGTGAGGAGGGAGGAAACACCGGGGAGCTGTTTTTT,CASSEEGGNTGELFF
TRBJ2-1,TRBD1,TRBV9,NA,TGTGCCAGCAGCACTCGTCCGGGACAGGGGCCCTACAATGAGCAGTTCTTC,CASSTRPGQGPYNEQFF
TRBJ2-3,NA,TRBV24-1,once,TGTGCCACCAGTGATTTATCTCGAAGAGATACAGATACGCAGTATTTT,CATSDLSRRDTDTQYF